This record looks at one T cell receptor beta chain sequence and its context. This sample was taken from a study of blood T cell repertoires in COVID-19. Original data processing: Amplification from reference gene primers served as the basis for estimated nucleated cell counts. Sequencing used immunoSEQ multiplex PCR; TCRdb keeps in-frame clones, though not all of them. The DNA gave D and trimming, while V, J and clone size come from that table. The data show 68,000 or so clones, with roughly 87% seen just once and 7% to 10% held by the top ten. The V gene's germline CDR1 is SQVTM and CDR2 ANQGSEA. The V segment lost 4 bases and the J segment 2 bases; nucleotides outside the gene matches: 8. The CDR3 contains 15 residues.

The rearrangement links TRBV29-1 to TRBJ2-5, with 9 bases identical to TRBD2. Sequences were obtained from peripheral blood. The TCR was taken from a man over 45 with active COVID-19. The CDR3 DNA is TGCAGCGTTGTGGCGGGGCTAGCGGGACAAGAGACCCAGTACTTC. Its translation is CSVVAGLAGQETQYF.